These T cell receptor beta chains were read from a single sample in a study of control samples from healthy donors and cancer patients. The table came from immunoSEQ multiplex PCR; TCRdb's copy has only in-frame clones and leaves some out. The sample includes 120,000 or so clones, almost 95% of them seen just once. The sequenced sample was PBMCs. The receptors shown here come from a man older than 75 with head and neck cancer. Both conserved end residues are part of each CDR3. D genes are given only for firm matches. The listing skips clone size in some rows; elsewhere it reads once, few, many or a size class.

D gene	V gene	clone size	J gene	CDR3 DNA	CDR3 protein
-	TRBV5-4	-	TRBJ2-5	TGTGCCAGCAGCTTCAGGGGGGAAGAGACCCAGTACTTC	CASSFRGEETQYF
-	TRBV7-9	-	TRBJ2-1	TGTGCCAGCAGCTATACTAGCAGACCCTACAATGAGCAGTTCTTC	CASSYTSRPYNEQFF
TRBD2	TRBV5-4	-	TRBJ2-3	TGTGCCAGCAGCCAGGGAGGGCCGCAGGAAACAGATACGCAGTATTTT	CASSQGGPQETDTQYF
TRBD2	TRBV30	-	TRBJ2-7	TGTGCCTGGAGTGGACTAGCGGGAGGCCCTCGGTACGAGCAGTACTTC	CAWSGLAGGPRYEQYF
-	TRBV9	-	TRBJ2-3	TGTGCCAGCAGCGTAGCTGACACAGATACGCAGTATTTT	CASSVADTDTQYF
TRBD1	TRBV5-1	-	TRBJ1-4	TGCGCCAGCAGCTCTATTGGACTTGGGACAGGGAGTGAAAAACTGTTTTTT	CASSSIGLGTGSEKLFF
-	TRBV5-4	-	TRBJ2-3	TGTGCCAGCAGCTTGGGGGGGGAGGCCACAGATACGCAGTATTTT	CASSLGGEATDTQYF
-	TRBV2	once	TRBJ2-2	TGTGCCAGCAGTGGACAGAACACCGGGGAGCTGTTTTTT	CASSGQNTGELFF
-	TRBV18	-	TRBJ2-5	TGTGCCAGCTCACCAGTCATGGGCCGAAGTTTAGGGGAGACCCAGTACTTC	CASSPVMGRSLGETQYF
-	TRBV4-3	-	TRBJ2-3	TGCGCCAGCAGCCAAGATCCCCACAGGGCTGGCACAGATACGCAGTATTTT	CASSQDPHRAGTDTQYF
TRBD1	TRBV6-5	-	TRBJ1-1	TGTGCCAGCAGTCTGAACCGGGACAGGAACACTGAAGCTTTCTTT	CASSLNRDRNTEAFF
-	TRBV5-1	once	TRBJ2-2	TGCGCCAGCAGCCGGGGGCTTGCCACCGGGGAGCTGTTTTTT	CASSRGLATGELFF
-	TRBV7-2	-	TRBJ2-1	TGTGCCAGCAGCTTTGGAGGGAGGGGGAATGAGCAGTTCTTC	CASSFGGRGNEQFF
-	TRBV11-2	-	TRBJ2-3	TGTGCCAGCAGCCGGGACGGGAGCACAGATACGCAGTATTTT	CASSRDGSTDTQYF
-	TRBV9	-	TRBJ2-3	TGTGCCAGCAGCGTAGAGCTAGCGAACACAGATACGCAGTATTTT	CASSVELANTDTQYF
TRBD1	TRBV9	-	TRBJ2-7	TGTGCCAGCAGCGTAGAGACAGGGGGGTACGAGCAGTACTTC	CASSVETGGYEQYF
TRBD2	TRBV5-4	-	TRBJ2-1	TGTGCCAGCAGTCACTCCGGGACTAGAACTAATGAGCAGTTCTTC	CASSHSGTRTNEQFF
-	TRBV5-1	-	TRBJ2-5	TGCGCCAGCAGCGGTGGGGGAGAGACCCAGTACTTC	CASSGGGETQYF
-	TRBV6-5	-	TRBJ1-5	TGTGCCAGCACCCGGGGGAGAGGACAGCCCCAGCATTTT	CASTRGRGQPQHF
-	TRBV30	once	TRBJ2-7	TGTGCCTGGAGGGGAGATGGCTACGAGCAGTACTTC	CAWRGDGYEQYF
-	TRBV6-4	few	TRBJ1-1	TGTGCCAGCAGTGCCCATAGTAACACTGAAGCTTTCTTT	CASSAHSNTEAFF
-	TRBV5-1	-	TRBJ2-7	TGCGCCAGCAGCTTGGCCGGGTTCTACGAGCAGTACTTC	CASSLAGFYEQYF
-	TRBV19	-	TRBJ1-5	TGTGCCAGTAGTCCCCTCGGGCAGGGCGATAATCAGCCCCAGCATTTT	CASSPLGQGDNQPQHF
-	TRBV30	-	TRBJ1-4	TGTGCCTGGAGTGAGGTAGATAGGGAAAAACTGTTTTTT	CAWSEVDREKLFF
TRBD1	TRBV30	once	TRBJ1-2	TGTGCCTGGAGAGGGGACAGCGGGGGCTACACCTTC	CAWRGDSGGYTF
-	TRBV12-3/TRBV12-4	once	TRBJ1-6	TGTGCCAGCAGTTTGGACGGTTATTCACCCCTCCACTTT	CASSLDGYSPLHF
-	TRBV5-4	-	TRBJ2-7	TGTGCCAGCAGCCCTGGGACGGCCAGCTCCTACGAGCAGTACTTC	CASSPGTASSYEQYF
TRBD1	TRBV4-1	few	TRBJ1-2	TGCGCCAGCAGCCCGGTAGACAGGGACTATGGCTACACCTTC	CASSPVDRDYGYTF
-	TRBV14	-	TRBJ1-1	TGTGCCAGCAGCTCTCATTTGAACACTGAAGCTTTCTTT	CASSSHLNTEAFF
TRBD1	TRBV4-1	-	TRBJ2-7	TGCGCCAGCAGCCAACTGTTCCGGGACAGGGACTACGAGCAGTACTTC	CASSQLFRDRDYEQYF
-	TRBV7-2	-	TRBJ2-5	TGTGCCAGCAGCTTCACTAGCAGCGGGGAGACCCAGTACTTC	CASSFTSSGETQYF
TRBD1	TRBV24-1	-	TRBJ1-2	TGTGCCACCAGTGGCTGGACAGGCGCGGCCTATGGCTACACCTTC	CATSGWTGAAYGYTF
TRBD2	TRBV12-5	-	TRBJ2-3	TGTGCTAGTGGTTTGGGGACTAGCGGGGGATCAGATACGCAGTATTTT	CASGLGTSGGSDTQYF
-	TRBV11-3	-	TRBJ2-1	TGTGCCAGCAGCTCCGACGCAATGGAGCAGTTCTTC	CASSSDAMEQFF
-	TRBV27	-	TRBJ1-6	TGTGCCAGCAGTTTATGGTCCAGGGGTGTAAATTCACCCCTCCACTTT	CASSLWSRGVNSPLHF
TRBD1	TRBV6-5	-	TRBJ2-7	TGTGCCAGCAGTTCCCCCCGGGACAGGGTCCCGCAGTACTTC	CASSSPRDRVPQYF
TRBD1	TRBV5-5	-	TRBJ2-7	TGTGCCAGCAGCTCCGGACAGGGAGTAAACTACGAGCAGTACTTC	CASSSGQGVNYEQYF
-	TRBV5-1	-	TRBJ1-3	TGCGCCAGCAGCTTTTCCAGCTCTGGAAACACCATATATTTT	CASSFSSSGNTIYF
-	TRBV30	-	TRBJ2-1	TGTGCCTGGAGTGGTCAAAATGAGCAGTTCTTC	CAWSGQNEQFF